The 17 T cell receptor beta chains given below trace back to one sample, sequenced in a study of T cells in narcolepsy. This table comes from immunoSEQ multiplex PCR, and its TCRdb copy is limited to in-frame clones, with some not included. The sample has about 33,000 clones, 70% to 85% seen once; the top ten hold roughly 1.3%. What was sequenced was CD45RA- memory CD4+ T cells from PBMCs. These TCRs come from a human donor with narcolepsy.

The CDR3 region is CASSDVGLGTDTQYF. The CDR3 region has the DNA TGTGCCAGCAGTGACGTGGGGCTTGGCACAGATACGCAGTATTTT. The chain uses TRBV6-4 and TRBJ2-3; tentative D call: TRBD1 (5 bases). Germline values: CDR1 MRHNA, CDR2 SNTAGT. The V gene lost 2 bases and the J gene lost 1 base, with 10 bases spanning the gap. The CDR3 contains 15 residues.

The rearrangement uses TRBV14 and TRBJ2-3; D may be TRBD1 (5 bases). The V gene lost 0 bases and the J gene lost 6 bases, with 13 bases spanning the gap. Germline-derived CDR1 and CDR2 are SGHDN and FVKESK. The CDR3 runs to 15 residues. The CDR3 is CASSQESQVWDTQYF. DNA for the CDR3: TGTGCCAGCAGCCAAGAGTCACAGGTGTGGGATACGCAGTATTTT.

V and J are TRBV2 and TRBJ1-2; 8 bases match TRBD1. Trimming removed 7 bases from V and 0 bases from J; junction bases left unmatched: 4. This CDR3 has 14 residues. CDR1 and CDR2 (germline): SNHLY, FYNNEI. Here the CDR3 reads CASIPTGANYGYTF. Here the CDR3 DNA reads TGTGCCAGCATCCCGACAGGGGCTAACTATGGCTACACCTTC.

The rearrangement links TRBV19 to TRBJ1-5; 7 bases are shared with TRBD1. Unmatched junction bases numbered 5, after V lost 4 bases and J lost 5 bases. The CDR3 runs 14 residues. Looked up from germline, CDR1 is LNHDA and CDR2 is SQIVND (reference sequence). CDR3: CASSRGQKYQPQHF. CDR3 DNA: TGTGCCAGTAGTAGGGGACAGAAGTATCAGCCCCAGCATTTT.

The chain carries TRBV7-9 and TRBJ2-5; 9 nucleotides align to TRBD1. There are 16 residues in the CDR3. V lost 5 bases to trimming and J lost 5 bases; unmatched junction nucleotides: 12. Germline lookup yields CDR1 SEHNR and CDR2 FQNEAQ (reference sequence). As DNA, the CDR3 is TGTGCCAGCAGCGCCAGGAGGACAGGGGCCGTGGAGACCCAGTACTTC. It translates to CASSARRTGAVETQYF.

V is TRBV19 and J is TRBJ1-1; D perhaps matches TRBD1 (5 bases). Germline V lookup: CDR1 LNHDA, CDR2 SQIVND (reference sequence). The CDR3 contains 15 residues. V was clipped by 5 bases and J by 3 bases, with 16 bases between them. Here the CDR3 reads CASSSPGKSDTEAFF. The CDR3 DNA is TGTGCCAGTAGTTCTCCAGGGAAATCGGACACTGAAGCTTTCTTT.

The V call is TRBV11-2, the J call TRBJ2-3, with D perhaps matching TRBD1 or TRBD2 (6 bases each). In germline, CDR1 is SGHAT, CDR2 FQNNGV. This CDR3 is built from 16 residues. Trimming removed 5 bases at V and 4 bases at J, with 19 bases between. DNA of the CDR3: TGTGCCAGCAGCCTTAAGGGGGGCTTCTTCTCAGATACGCAGTATTTT. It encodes CASSLKGGFFSDTQYF. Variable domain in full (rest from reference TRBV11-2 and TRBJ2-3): EAGVAQSPRYKIIEKRQSVAFWCNPISGHATLYWYQQILGQGPKLLIQFQNNGVVDDSQLPKDRFSAERLKGVDSTLKIQPAKLEDSAVYLCASSLKGGFFSDTQYFGPGTRLTVL.

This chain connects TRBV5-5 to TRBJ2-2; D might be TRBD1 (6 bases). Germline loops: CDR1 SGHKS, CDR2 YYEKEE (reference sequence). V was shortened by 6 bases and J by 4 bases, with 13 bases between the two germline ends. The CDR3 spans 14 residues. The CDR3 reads CASIRTESTGELFF. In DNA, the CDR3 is TGTGCCAGCATCAGGACAGAAAGCACCGGGGAGCTGTTTTTT.

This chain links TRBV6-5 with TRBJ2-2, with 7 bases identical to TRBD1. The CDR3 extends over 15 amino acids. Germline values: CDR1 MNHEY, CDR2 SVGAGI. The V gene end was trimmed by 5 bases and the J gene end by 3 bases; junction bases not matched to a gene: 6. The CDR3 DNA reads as TGTGCCAGCAGTCCCCTGGACAGGTACACCGGGGAGCTGTTTTTT. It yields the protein CASSPLDRYTGELFF.

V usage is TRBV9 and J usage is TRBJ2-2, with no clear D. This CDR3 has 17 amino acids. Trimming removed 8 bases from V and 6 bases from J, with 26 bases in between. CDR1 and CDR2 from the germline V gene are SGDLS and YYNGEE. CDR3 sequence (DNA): TGTGCCAGGAGAGGTAGGTCGAACCAAATCGTCGCCGGGGAGCTGTTTTTT. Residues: CARRGRSNQIVAGELFF. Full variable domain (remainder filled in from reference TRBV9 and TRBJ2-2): DSGVTQTPKHLITATGQRVTLRCSPRSGDLSVYWYQQSLDQGLQFLIQYYNGEERAKGNILERFSAQQFPDLHSELNLSSLELGDSALYFCARRGRSNQIVAGELFFGEGSRLTVL.

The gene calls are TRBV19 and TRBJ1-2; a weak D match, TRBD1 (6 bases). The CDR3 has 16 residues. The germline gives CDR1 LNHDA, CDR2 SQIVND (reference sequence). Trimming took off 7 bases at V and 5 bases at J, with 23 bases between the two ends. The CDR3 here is CASTQGQRVREYGYTF. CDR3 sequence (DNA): TGTGCCAGTACTCAGGGGCAACGGGTTAGGGAGTATGGCTACACCTTC.

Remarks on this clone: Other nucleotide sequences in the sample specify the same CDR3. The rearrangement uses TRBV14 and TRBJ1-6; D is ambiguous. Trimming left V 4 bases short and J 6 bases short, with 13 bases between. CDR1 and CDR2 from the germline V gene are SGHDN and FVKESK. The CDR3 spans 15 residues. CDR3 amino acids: CASSRTASTNSPLHF. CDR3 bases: TGTGCCAGCAGCCGTACCGCTAGTACTAATTCACCCCTCCACTTT.

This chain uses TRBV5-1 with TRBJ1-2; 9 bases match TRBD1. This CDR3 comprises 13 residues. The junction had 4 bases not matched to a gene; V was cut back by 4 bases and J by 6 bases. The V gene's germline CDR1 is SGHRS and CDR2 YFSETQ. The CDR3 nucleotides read TGCGCCAGCAGCCAACAGGGGGCCCATGGCTACACCTTC. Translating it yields CASSQQGAHGYTF.

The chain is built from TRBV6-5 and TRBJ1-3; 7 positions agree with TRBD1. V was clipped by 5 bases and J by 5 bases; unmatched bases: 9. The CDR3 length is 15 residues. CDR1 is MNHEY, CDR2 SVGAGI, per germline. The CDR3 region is CASSPADRARNTIYF. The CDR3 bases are TGTGCCAGCAGTCCAGCCGACAGGGCTAGAAACACCATATATTTT.

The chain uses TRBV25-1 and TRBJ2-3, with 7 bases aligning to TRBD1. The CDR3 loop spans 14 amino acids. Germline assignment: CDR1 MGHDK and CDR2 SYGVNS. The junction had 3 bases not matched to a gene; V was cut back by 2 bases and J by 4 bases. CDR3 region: CASSERQGSDTQYF. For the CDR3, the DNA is TGTGCCAGCAGTGAAAGACAGGGTTCAGATACGCAGTATTTT.

The CDR3 reads CASSLATGVPDPQYGYTF. CDR3 coding DNA: TGTGCCAGCAGCTTAGCGACAGGGGTTCCCGATCCACAATATGGCTACACCTTC. The chain links TRBV7-2 to TRBJ1-2; 8 bases line up with TRBD1. Trimming removed 0 bases from V and 5 bases from J; junction bases left unmatched: 14. Germline V gene sequence: CDR1 SGHTA, CDR2 FQGNSA. The CDR3 extends over 18 amino acids.

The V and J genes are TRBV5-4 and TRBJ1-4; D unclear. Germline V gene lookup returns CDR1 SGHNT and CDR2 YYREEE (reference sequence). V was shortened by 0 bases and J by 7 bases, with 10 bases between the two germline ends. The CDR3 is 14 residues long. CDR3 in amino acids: CASSLGREAEKLFF. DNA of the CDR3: TGTGCCAGCAGCTTGGGAAGGGAGGCTGAAAAACTGTTTTTT.